This T cell receptor (beta chain) originates from a study of blood T cell repertoires in COVID-19 (dated by TCRdb to 2020 to 2022). Turning to the overall study: Collaborator samples came from the United States, Italy and Spain and covered acute and convalescent phases of COVID-19. The prospective study material was composed of cDNA or gDNA derived from T cells, B-cell-depleted T cells, or PBMCs. Subjects who had been exposed to COVID-19, were actively infected with it, or had recovered from it provided the deeply sampled blood TCRbeta repertoires that made up the dataset. A freely available public database, intended as a resource for researchers studying the immune response to SARS-CoV-2, is where the repertoires were released. The samples were drawn from the first 160 participants of the ongoing ImmuneRACE study and from 950 to 1,500 subjects provided by 6 global collaborators. Nearly every sample came with metadata listing a de-identified subject ID, COVID-19 status, age in years and sex. Where HLA class I and class II types were available, the types were taken from metadata supplied by the sample provider, not from assay-based typing.

In Seattle, one collaborating source enrolled patients while the infection was active and tracked those patients longitudinally over the course of disease. Each collaborating institution followed its own protocols to collect whole blood in K2EDTA tubes. Collaborator samples were shipped for TCRbeta analysis as frozen whole blood, isolated PBMCs, or DNA extracted from either sample type. General findings and caveats noted by the study authors: The quantity of clinical and demographic metadata differed by source and by participant and was supplied without curation.

This clone was recorded a few times. There is no known antigen for this receptor. No base qualities exist here, and no much larger clone lies one base off it. The CDR3 measures 15 amino acids from cysteine to phenylalanine. The CDR3 DNA has 45 bases and is translated from base 1. CDR1 is given as MDHEN and CDR2 as SYDVKM, both from the germline V gene. V sheds 5 bases and J sheds 5 bases, leaving 16 bases between their ends. TCRbeta CDR3 regions were amplified from genomic DNA using the immunoSEQ Assay, a bias-controlled multiplex PCR. Processing in the source paper ran as follows. The number of nucleated cells in each sample was estimated from the amplification of reference gene primers within the assay. To quantify the absolute abundance of each unique TCRbeta CDR3 rearrangement, sequence reads were collapsed and filtered. For each sample, productive Simpson clonality was calculated as the square root of Simpson's diversity index across productive rearrangements. TCRdb mirrors the immuneACCESS table, restricted to in-frame sequences. Some clones are absent from its copies; in checked studies, under half trace to an unresolved V gene, and the reason for the others is unknown. The D gene and trimming were derived from the DNA, and the V and J assignments and clone size from that table. The sample table lists 180,000 or so clones, roughly 76% of them with a count of one. 9.5% to 12% of the sample is held by the ten biggest clonotypes.

The rearranged chain carries TRBV28 and TRBJ1-5; the D gene remains uncertain. The TCR comes from a woman aged 40 to 50 with COVID-19, enrolled during active disease. Material: peripheral blood. Here is the DNA: TGTGCCAGCAGTCCTACCGAGTTTAAAGATCAGCCCCAGCATTTT. This is translated as CASSPTEFKDQPQHF.